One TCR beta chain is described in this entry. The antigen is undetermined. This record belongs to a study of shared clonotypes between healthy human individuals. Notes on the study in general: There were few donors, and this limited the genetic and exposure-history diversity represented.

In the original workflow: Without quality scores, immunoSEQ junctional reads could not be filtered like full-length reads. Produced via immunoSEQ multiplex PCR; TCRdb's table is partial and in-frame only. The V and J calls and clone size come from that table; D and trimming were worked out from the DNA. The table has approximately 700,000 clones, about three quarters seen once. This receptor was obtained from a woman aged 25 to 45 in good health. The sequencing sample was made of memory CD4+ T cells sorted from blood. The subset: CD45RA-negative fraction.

For the CDR3, the DNA is TGTGCCCAATCCACAGGGGGATATGGCTACACCTTC. This gives the protein CAQSTGGYGYTF. J is TRBJ1-2 and V is TRBV30, with TRBD1 identical over 8 bases. Germline assignment: CDR1 GTSNPN and CDR2 SVGIG (reference sequence). This CDR3 has 12 residues. Trimming took 8 bases from V and 5 from J; bases not matched to a gene: 7. Together with reference TRBV30 and TRBJ1-2, the CDR3 gives the full variable domain: SQTIHQWPATLVQPVGSPLSLECTVEGTSNPNLYWYRQAAGRGLQLLFYSVGIGQISSEVPQNLSASRPQDRQFILSSKKLLLSDSGFYLCAQSTGGYGYTFGSGTRLTVV.